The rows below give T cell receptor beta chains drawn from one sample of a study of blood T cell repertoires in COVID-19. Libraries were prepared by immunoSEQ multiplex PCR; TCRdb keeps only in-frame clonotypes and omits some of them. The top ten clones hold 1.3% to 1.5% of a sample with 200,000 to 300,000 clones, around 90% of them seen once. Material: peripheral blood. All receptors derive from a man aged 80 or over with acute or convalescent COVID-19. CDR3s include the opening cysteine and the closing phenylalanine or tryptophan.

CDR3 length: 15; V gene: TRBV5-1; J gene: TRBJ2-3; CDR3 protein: CASSLTSNAPDTQYF
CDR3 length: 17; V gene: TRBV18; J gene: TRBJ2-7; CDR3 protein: CASSPLQGSSSSGEQYF
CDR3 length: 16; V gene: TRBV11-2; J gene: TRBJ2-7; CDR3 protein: CASSSDLTGKGIEQYF
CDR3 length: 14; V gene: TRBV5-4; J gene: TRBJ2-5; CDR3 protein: CASSLEPGSETQYF
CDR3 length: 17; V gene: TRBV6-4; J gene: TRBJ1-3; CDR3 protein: CASSDVPNMLPGNTIYF
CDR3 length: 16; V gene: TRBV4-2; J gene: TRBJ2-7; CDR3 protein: CASSQEGGSFSYEQYF
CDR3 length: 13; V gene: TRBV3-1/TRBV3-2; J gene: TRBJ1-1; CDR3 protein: CASSKSQNTEAFF
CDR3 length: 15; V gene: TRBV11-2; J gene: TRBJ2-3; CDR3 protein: CASSLLAGESDTQYF
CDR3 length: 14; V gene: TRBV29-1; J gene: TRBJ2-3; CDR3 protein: CSVWDMEGTDTQYF
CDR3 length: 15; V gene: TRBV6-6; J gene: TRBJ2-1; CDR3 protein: CASSPAGLAGVEQFF
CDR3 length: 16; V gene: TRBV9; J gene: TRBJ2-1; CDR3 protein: CASSVEKLAGGPEQFF